Described below is a single T cell receptor (beta chain) sequence and its context. This clonotype was detected a few times. Its recognized antigen is unknown. Per-nucleotide qualities are absent, and no much larger clonotype sits a single base away. The data are from a study of human T cells and chemical hapten exposure (dated by TCRdb to 2020 to 2023). About the study as a whole: For sensitization, 2% DPC in acetone was applied to a 2 cm by 2 cm area of upper inner arm skin. Throughout the roughly 23-week study period, patients were also given weekly therapeutic DPC doses on the scalp. Patch tests used Finn chambers with 0.01% DPC on the upper back, scored after 6 days by International Contact Dermatitis Research Group standards. Most of the patients in the cohort were female, and the cohort covered alopecia areata with under or over 50% scalp involvement, alopecia totalis and alopecia universalis. Libraries were combined into a pool for sequencing, and differences in TCR yield between samples came mainly from small differences in library volumes within the pool. The study tracked peripheral blood TCR repertoire changes in vivo during primary and secondary sensitization to the hapten diphenylcyclopropenone (DPC) in alopecia patients. Patient blood was sampled pre-sensitization (week 0) and at 2, 6 and about 24 weeks after DPC sensitization. About 30 alopecia patients provided blood for TCR sequencing at one to four time points (pre-sensitization, 2, 6 and 24 weeks).

Broader findings and caveats from the paper: Significantly more large CDR3 similarity clusters were formed by expanded TCRs than by pre-sensitization or healthy control sets, consistent with antigen-driven responses. Alopecia, a presumed autoimmune disease, was present in all patients, so the immune response of the patients might differ from that of healthy individuals. DPC sensitization did not change how many TCRs were above 1 in 1000 frequency, and no evidence was found of alterations in global repertoire structure. Repeated subsampling changed both the strength of the expansion versus patch-test correlation and the threshold at which the correlation became significant. Patch test score correlated positively with the number of PT1 expanded TCRs, reaching significance at thresholds 8, 16 and 32 but not at 4.

In light of the paper, this sample's time point label describes: pre-sensitization, week 0. The treatment or condition label on this specimen signifies: therapeutic diphenylcyclopropenone sensitization with weekly scalp DPC. At each patch-test visit, blood was drawn before the patch test was applied. Patients were eligible if aged 18 to 70, diagnosed with alopecia and judged suitable for DPC therapy, and pregnant patients were excluded. Unfractionated whole blood was collected in Tempus Blood RNA tubes, and total RNA was extracted from that blood. The library was produced with RACE. Sequencing was performed on a NextSeq 500. Library preparation attached unique molecular identifiers to individual cDNA molecules for quantitative, reproducible TCR counting. Both TCR alpha and TCR beta chains were sequenced from each blood RNA sample. In the original analysis: The median number of TCRs per sample was over 95,000, ranging from about 23,224 to 690,600. V, J and CDR3 annotation of the TCR reads was carried out using the Decombinator software suite. For the PS versus PT1 abundance plots, all samples were subsampled to the same number of TCRs (28,000). TCRs were defined as expanded if absent before sensitization and observed at least eight times at the 2-week time point. TCRdb itself trimmed the public reads at Q25 with fastp, ran MiXCR and retained productive beta chains. Merged by CDR3 protein, the rows form single entries marked with the most common genes and DNA. TCRdb's processing, not the authors', yielded these V and J calls. The sample table contains under 300,000 distinct CDR3 sequences; only one count was recorded for 7.5% to 8% of them. Of the sample, approximately 1.2% is held by the ten largest clones.

The CDR3 starts with the cysteine, ends with the phenylalanine, and has 13 residues. The sequence is cut down to CDR3 DNA, 39 bases in frame from base 1. From a lookup of the germline V gene, CDR1 and CDR2 are SGHRS and YFSETQ. V is trimmed back by 3 bases and J by 4 bases, and the junction contains 1 base that no gene match accounts for. Sequencing was performed on whole blood, taken in connection with sensitization to the hapten diphenylcyclopropenone (DPC). Here the chain combines TRBV5-1 and TRBJ2-3; TRBD1 agrees with 8 junctional bases. This receptor was obtained from a man aged 18 to 29 with alopecia areata. Some clones in this sample may be carry-over from other donors' samples. The CDR3 sequence is CASSWTGPDTQYF. The nucleotide sequence reads as follows: TGCGCCAGCAGCTGGACAGGGCCAGATACGCAGTATTTT. With the rest looked up from the reference TRBV5-1 and TRBJ2-3 genes rather than sequenced, the full variable domain is KAGVTQTPRYLIKTRGQQVTLSCSPISGHRSVSWYQQTPGQGLQFLFEYFSETQRNKGNFPGRFSGRQFSNSRSEMNVSTLELGDSALYLCASSWTGPDTQYFGPGTRLTVL.